One and the same sample provided the 26 T cell receptor beta chains below, sequenced in a study of regulatory T cells in long-lasting Graves disease. Documented time point: newly diagnosed GD, antithyroid drugs for less than 3 months. Construction of the TCR library relied on RNA isolated from PBMCs. CDR3 regions were amplified by Arm-PCR using iRepertoire HTBI primers to build TCR beta libraries. TCRdb itself ran the multiplex PCR reads through MiXCR, one entry per CDR3 protein. Counted here are around 450,000 distinct CDR3 sequences, under 20% occurring once; the ten biggest clones make up 10% to 15%. The sample was also linked to a second study, of T cells in Graves' hyperthyroidism and ophthalmopathy.

Sequenced material: peripheral blood mononuclear cells (PBMCs), taken at new diagnosis, from a patient treated with antithyroid drugs. The source of these receptors is a man aged 35-49 years with Graves disease.

The rearrangement links TRBV12-3 or TRBV12-4 to TRBJ2-3; 9 bases agree with TRBD1. J gave up 2 bases and V 6 bases, and 9 bases lay outside the gene matches. The CDR3 covers 16 residues. The chain's CDR3 is CASRQEGQGFTDTQYF. CDR3 DNA: TGTGCCAGCAGACAAGAGGGACAGGGCTTCACAGATACGCAGTATTTT.

This clonotype has ten or more counts. The chain couples TRBV15 to TRBJ2-2, with D possibly matching TRBD1 (5 bases). V was trimmed by 2 bases and J by 1 base, leaving 8 bases between them. Germline lookup yields CDR1 LNHNV and CDR2 YYDKDF (reference sequence). There are 15 residues in the CDR3. The CDR3 loop is CATSRLTGNTGELFF. The CDR3, as DNA: TGTGCCACCAGCAGACTTACAGGGAACACCGGGGAGCTGTTTTTT.

The V gene is TRBV10-3, the J gene TRBJ2-3; TRBD2 matches 9 bases. This CDR3 comprises 16 residues. V shed 4 bases and J 5 bases; nucleotides not matched to a gene: 10. The germline gives CDR1 ENHRY, CDR2 SYGVKD. Here the CDR3 DNA reads TGTGCCATCAGTGCGGGGAGCGGGAGGAATATAGATACGCAGTATTTT. It is translated as CAISAGSGRNIDTQYF.

This clonotype was found many times. The rearrangement uses TRBV29-1 and TRBJ2-1; D ambiguous. CDR3 length: 14 amino acids. The V and J ends lost 3 bases and 10 bases respectively, with 19 bases between them. Germline CDR1 and CDR2: SQVTM and ANQGSEA. The CDR3 DNA reads TGCAGCGTTGACGTAGCTCACATCTTGGGGGAGCAGTTCTTC. Amino acid sequence: CSVDVAHILGEQFF.

There are many counts of this clonotype. The chain has TRBV9 and TRBJ2-7; D not certain. V dropped 4 bases and J dropped 7 bases, with 12 bases sitting between them. This CDR3 comprises 12 residues. CDR1 is SGDLS, CDR2 YYNGEE, per germline. The CDR3 sequence is CASSPSTGEQYF. The DNA for the CDR3 is TGTGCCAGCAGCCCCAGCACGGGTGAGCAGTACTTC.

This clonotype was recorded many times. This chain joins TRBV28 and TRBJ2-7; tentatively, D is TRBD1 or TRBD2 (5 bases each). CDR1 and CDR2 from the germline V gene are MDHEN and SYDVKM. The CDR3 has 14 residues. V was clipped by 5 bases and J by 2 bases, with 13 bases between them. This chain's CDR3 is CASSLGTPAYEQYF. The CDR3 coding sequence is TGTGCCAGCAGTCTTGGGACCCCCGCCTACGAGCAGTACTTC.

The chain recombines TRBV20-1 with TRBJ1-1, with D hard to call. The germline CDR1 and CDR2 sequences are DFQATT and SNEGSKA (reference sequence). This CDR3 region has 15 residues. The ends were cut back, 3 bases at V and 0 bases at J, with 14 bases in the middle. CDR3 bases: TGCAGTGCTAGTCTGGGAGTTGGGGTGAACACTGAAGCTTTCTTT. Protein sequence: CSASLGVGVNTEAFF.

This clonotype was counted at least ten times. The V call is TRBV11-2, the J call TRBJ2-7; 8 nucleotides match TRBD1. The CDR3 spans 16 residues. Germline V gives CDR1 SGHAT, CDR2 FQNNGV. The J segment lost 2 bases and the V segment lost 0 bases, leaving 6 bases of the junction unmatched. CDR3 protein: CASSLDLGTGTYEQYF. The DNA for the CDR3 is TGTGCCAGCAGCTTAGATTTGGGGACAGGAACCTACGAGCAGTACTTC.

This chain joins TRBV20-1 and TRBJ2-7, with D maybe TRBD2 (5 bases). This CDR3 has 13 residues. V was shortened by 6 bases and J by 6 bases, with 18 bases between the two germline ends. Germline V gene sequence: CDR1 DFQATT, CDR2 SNEGSKA (reference sequence). The DNA for the CDR3 is TGCAGTGCGGGGAGCCCCCCAGCCGGCGAGCAGTACTTC. This codes for CSAGSPPAGEQYF.

This clonotype was recorded many times. V usage is TRBV5-1 and J usage is TRBJ2-3; D perhaps matches TRBD1 (5 bases). Per germline, CDR1 SGHRS and CDR2 YFSETQ. The CDR3 is 15 amino acids. Trimming cost V 5 bases and J 2 bases, with 15 bases left between them. The CDR3 loop is CASRVPLGLTDTQYF. The CDR3 bases are TGCGCCAGCAGAGTTCCACTGGGGCTCACAGATACGCAGTATTTT.

This clonotype was recorded at least ten times. The chain recombines TRBV28 with TRBJ2-7; 7 bases are shared with TRBD2. CDR3 length: 14 amino acids. Per germline, CDR1 MDHEN and CDR2 SYDVKM. The ends lost 3 bases at V and 5 bases at J; junction bases unmatched: 7. Here the CDR3 DNA reads TGTGCCAGCAGTTTTAGGATAGCGGGCCACGAGCAGTACTTC. It encodes CASSFRIAGHEQYF.

This clonotype has a count of ten or more. This chain links TRBV7-9 with TRBJ2-5, with D tentatively TRBD1 (6 bases). This CDR3 region has 13 residues. V lost 7 bases, J lost 3 bases, and 12 bases lay in between. Germline V CDR1 and CDR2: SEHNR, FQNEAQ (reference sequence). CDR3 nucleotides: TGTGCCAGCAACGGACAGAAAAAAGAGACCCAGTACTTC. Protein product: CASNGQKKETQYF.

This clonotype appeared a few times. This chain links TRBV20-1 with TRBJ1-3; unclear D gene. The germline CDR1 and CDR2 sequences are DFQATT and SNEGSKA (reference sequence). V gave up 6 bases and J gave up 3 bases, with 21 bases separating them. The CDR3 sequence is 16 residues long. In DNA, the CDR3 is TGCAGTGCCTCTGACCCATATACAGATAATGGAAACACCATATATTTT. Its translation is CSASDPYTDNGNTIYF.

This clonotype appeared many times. The DNA of the CDR3 is TGTGCCAGCACTCAACAGGGGAGCTATGGCTACACCTTC. Its protein product is CASTQQGSYGYTF. The chain carries TRBV28 and TRBJ1-2; 7 nucleotides align to TRBD1. Trimming at V came to 7 bases and at J to 4 bases, leaving 6 bases not matched to a gene. Germline loops: CDR1 MDHEN, CDR2 SYDVKM. The CDR3 contains 13 residues.

This CDR3 is CSVQGSTYEQYF. In DNA, the CDR3 is TGCAGCGTACAGGGTTCCACCTACGAGCAGTACTTC. The chain employs TRBV29-1 and TRBJ2-7; maybe TRBD1 (6 bases). The length of the CDR3 is 12 residues. CDR1 and CDR2 (germline): SQVTM, ANQGSEA. V shed 6 bases and J shed 2 bases, with 11 bases lying between them.

This clonotype came up many times. V is TRBV3-1 and J is TRBJ2-5, with D perhaps being TRBD1 or TRBD2 (6 bases each). The CDR3 length is 14 residues. The germline CDR1 and CDR2 sequences are LGHDT and YNNKEL (reference sequence). V was cut by 0 bases and J by 6 bases, with 11 bases left in between. The CDR3 DNA sequence: TGTGCCAGCAGCCAAGATACGGGGGCGAAGACCCAGTACTTC. It codes for CASSQDTGAKTQYF.

This clonotype was counted a few times. This sequence may be a read error, since a much larger clone differs from it by one base. Without the conserved terminal phenylalanine or tryptophan, this CDR3 likely stems from a read error. The CDR3 coding sequence is TGTGCCAGCAGTTTATCAACAGGGGATGGCTATGGCTACACCTCC. It codes for CASSLSTGDGYGYTS. This chain links TRBV28 with TRBJ1-2; 7 bases map to TRBD1. The CDR3 extends over 15 amino acids. From germline, CDR1 is MDHEN and CDR2 SYDVKM. V gave up 1 base and J gave up 4 bases; unmatched junction bases: 6.

This clonotype showed up just a few times. The chain links TRBV4-1 to TRBJ2-5, with 14 nucleotides matching TRBD2. The germline gives CDR1 MGHRA, CDR2 YSYEKL. V lost 1 base and J lost 5; bases outside the gene matches: 3. The CDR3 has 16 amino acids. This CDR3 reads CASSQVGLAGAETQYF. Here the CDR3 DNA reads TGCGCCAGCAGCCAAGTGGGACTAGCGGGAGCGGAGACCCAGTACTTC.

This clonotype was detected many times. The rearrangement joins TRBV20-1 to TRBJ2-7, with unresolved D. Germline V gene lookup returns CDR1 DFQATT and CDR2 SNEGSKA (reference sequence). The CDR3 contains 13 residues. Trimming removed 1 base from V and 0 bases from J, with 7 bases in between. CDR3 residues: CSARGVSSYEQYF. In DNA, the CDR3 is TGCAGTGCTAGAGGTGTCAGCTCCTACGAGCAGTACTTC.

The table lists this clonotype with many counts. The CDR3 DNA reads as TGTGCCAGTACGGTCTCCTACGAGCAGTACTTC. Residues: CASTVSYEQYF. The chain is built from TRBV2 and TRBJ2-7; D not certain. This CDR3 region has 11 residues. Trimming took off 9 bases at V and 0 bases at J, with 6 bases between the two ends. Germline V CDR1 and CDR2: SNHLY, FYNNEI.

This clonotype was observed many times. CDR3 coding DNA: TGTGCCAGCAGGGTACCCAGAACAAGCAATCAGCCCCAGCATTTT. Encoded protein: CASRVPRTSNQPQHF. The J gene is TRBJ1-5, the V gene TRBV28; no firm D call. The germline V and J ends were trimmed by 6 bases and 1 base, with 13 bases remaining between them. The CDR3 is 15 amino acids. The germline V gene encodes CDR1 MDHEN and CDR2 SYDVKM.

Turning to this clonotype: The likely explanation is a read error, given a far larger clone one base away. The chain is built from TRBV5-1 and TRBJ2-4; 10 bases fit TRBD2. The J call may not be correct, given that the DNA end is closer to TRBJ2-1. From germline, CDR1 is SGHRS and CDR2 YFSETQ. The CDR3 runs 16 residues. This CDR3 is CASSLGLAGVLREQFF. For the CDR3, the DNA is TGCGCCAGCAGCTTGGGGCTAGCGGGAGTATTACGTGAGCAGTTCTTC.

This clonotype was observed a handful of times. The chain links TRBV6-9 to TRBJ2-7; D tentatively fits TRBD1 or TRBD2 (7 bases each). The germline gives CDR1 MNHGY, CDR2 SVAAGI. Trimming took 3 bases from V and 6 from J, leaving 15 bases between them. This CDR3 region has 14 residues. CDR3: CASSYSGGGGEQYF. In nucleotides, the CDR3 is TGTGCCAGCAGTTACTCAGGGGGGGGGGGCGAGCAGTACTTC.

This clonotype appeared a few times. The CDR3 protein is CASSLERPLGEQYF. The DNA for the CDR3 is TGTGCCAGCAGCTTGGAACGACCCCTGGGGGAGCAGTACTTC. This sequence joins TRBV5-5 and TRBJ2-7; D remains ambiguous. V was trimmed by 0 bases and J by 7 bases, leaving 14 bases between them. CDR3 length equals 14 residues. CDR1 is SGHKS and CDR2 is YYEKEE in the germline V gene (reference sequence).

The chain combines TRBV24-1 with TRBJ1-2; no clear D. This CDR3 has 14 residues. V gave up 4 bases and J gave up 2 bases, with 10 bases separating them. Per the germline V gene, CDR1 is KGHDR and CDR2 is SFDVKD. The CDR3 nucleotides read TGTGCCACCAGTGAACCAGAGCGGAACTATGGCTACACCTTC. Protein product: CATSEPERNYGYTF.

The chain links TRBV29-1 to TRBJ2-5; maybe TRBD2 (5 bases). Between the trimmed V and J ends, which lost 6 bases and 1 base, there was a span of 9 bases. CDR3 length: 12 amino acids. Germline CDR1 and CDR2: SQVTM and ANQGSEA. The CDR3 region is CSVADFQETQYF. CDR3 coding DNA: TGCAGCGTAGCGGACTTCCAAGAGACCCAGTACTTC.